This T cell receptor (delta chain) was obtained from a study of gamma-delta chains in newborns, infants, children. Study summary: Polyclonal expansion of innate γδ T cells after birth follows microbial exposure.

CDR1 is GEAIGNYY and CDR2 is EKD in the germline V gene. The CDR3 extends over 15 amino acids. TCRdb redid clone calling on the reads using CATT. The sample carries around 6,700 delta-chain clones, roughly 0.66% recorded once. With respect to this clone: This could be a read error, since a much larger clone is one nucleotide away.

The genes are TRDV2 and TRDJ2; 10 bases line up with TRDD3. The receptor was derived from a child who was a newborn, infant or young child, either healthy, febrile or measles-vaccinated (not recorded which). Sequenced sample: blood. CDR3 loop: CACDRLGDLTAHLFF. CDR3 nucleotides: TGTGCCTGTGACAGACTGGGGGATTTGACAGCACACCTCTTCTTT.